These 24 T cell receptor beta chains were sequenced from one sample in a study of OX40 agonist ivuxolimab in advanced cancers. Libraries were built with the immunoSEQ multiplex PCR assay. TCRdb provides this immuneACCESS table in a form limited to in-frame rearrangements. Some clones are lacking; in checked studies, under half of them reflect an unresolved V gene, and why the rest are absent is not known. In all, the sample holds about 88,000 clones, and approximately 89% of those were seen once. Together, the top ten hold around 0.2% of the sample. The source was CD4+ or CD8+ T cells sorted from blood, collected in a trial of the OX40 agonist ivuxolimab. The source of these receptors is an adult with an advanced solid tumor such as melanoma, head and neck, liver or kidney cancer.

The chain recombines TRBV5-1 with TRBJ1-5; possible D gene TRBD1, 6 bases. Trimming stripped 4 bases from V and 2 bases from J, with 16 bases between. Germline CDR1 reads SGHRS; CDR2 reads YFSETQ. This CDR3 region has 16 residues. CDR3 loop: CASSPEGGTGNQPQHF. CDR3 nucleotide sequence: TGCGCCAGCAGCCCCGAGGGGGGGACGGGCAATCAGCCCCAGCATTTT.

V gene TRBV5-4 combines with J gene TRBJ2-1, with TRBD2 matching over 12 bases. The CDR3 length is 15 residues. V shed 2 bases, J shed 6 bases, and the junction held 3 bases outside the gene matches. Germline V CDR1 and CDR2: SGHNT, YYREEE (reference sequence). The CDR3, as DNA: TGTGCCAGCAGCTTCGCTAGCGGGAGGGCCAATGAGCAGTTCTTC. Its protein product is CASSFASGRANEQFF.

V and J are TRBV5-1 and TRBJ1-1, with D perhaps matching TRBD1 (6 bases). Germline CDR1 is SGHRS and CDR2 is YFSETQ. Trimming stripped 5 bases from V and 7 bases from J, with 18 bases between. The CDR3 has 14 amino acids. The CDR3 is CASRTHRDTLEAFF. The CDR3 region has the DNA TGCGCCAGCAGGACTCACCGGGACACCCTTGAAGCTTTCTTT.

This clone was observed a single time. J is TRBJ2-7 and V is TRBV28; 7 bases agree with TRBD2. J was trimmed by 5 bases and V by 8 bases; bases with no gene match: 12. CDR1 MDHEN and CDR2 SYDVKM come from the germline V gene. The CDR3 has 14 residues. CDR3 DNA: TGTGCCAGCTCCCCGGTTGCGGGAGTCCACGAGCAGTACTTC. Translation: CASSPVAGVHEQYF.

The chain has TRBV5-1 and TRBJ1-6; possibly TRBD1 for D (6 bases). In germline, CDR1 is SGHRS, CDR2 YFSETQ. The V gene lost 2 bases and the J gene lost 6 bases, with 12 bases spanning the gap. The CDR3 covers 15 residues. In nucleotides, the CDR3 is TGCGCCAGCAGCTTTGAGACAGGCGCTAATTCACCCCTCCACTTT. It specifies CASSFETGANSPLHF.

In the case of this clone: Different DNA sequences within this sample yield the same CDR3. The J gene is TRBJ1-1, the V gene TRBV5-1; D is undetermined. The CDR3 spans 13 residues. Trimming took off 4 bases at V and 4 bases at J, with 11 bases between the two ends. CDR1 is SGHRS, CDR2 YFSETQ, per germline. The CDR3, as DNA: TGCGCCAGCAGCCTGGTCGAGGGCACTGAAGCTTTCTTT. Its protein is CASSLVEGTEAFF.

V gene TRBV5-4 combines with J gene TRBJ1-1, with no clear D. The germline V gene has CDR1 SGHNT and CDR2 YYREEE (reference sequence). V was pared by 4 bases and J by 0 bases, with 10 bases between. CDR3 length: 14 residues. Here the CDR3 reads CASSPDAMNTEAFF. The CDR3 DNA reads as TGTGCCAGCAGCCCCGACGCCATGAACACTGAAGCTTTCTTT.

This clone was seen only a few times. The chain links TRBV7-2 to TRBJ2-3, with TRBD2 matching over 7 bases. Per the germline V gene, CDR1 is SGHTA and CDR2 is FQGNSA. CDR3 length: 15 residues. Unmatched junction bases numbered 6, after V lost 1 base and J lost 5 bases. The CDR3 reads CASSLVGREGDTQYF. CDR3 nucleotides: TGTGCCAGCAGCTTAGTCGGAAGGGAGGGAGATACGCAGTATTTT.

This clone has a handful of counts. The V call is TRBV5-1, the J call TRBJ1-1; D possibly corresponds to TRBD1 (5 bases). V was trimmed by 4 bases and J by 1 base, leaving 20 bases between them. Germline CDR1 SGHRS, CDR2 YFSETQ. CDR3 length equals 17 residues. This CDR3 is CASSGGAFSGGNTEAFF. The DNA for the CDR3 is TGCGCCAGCAGCGGAGGGGCATTCAGTGGAGGGAACACTGAAGCTTTCTTT.

This clone was seen once. The CDR3 sequence: CASSLDRGQHEQYF. CDR3 nucleotide sequence: TGTGCCAGCAGCTTGGACAGGGGACAGCACGAGCAGTACTTC. The V gene is TRBV7-8, the J gene TRBJ2-7; 9 nucleotides align to TRBD1. Germline V gene lookup returns CDR1 SGHVS and CDR2 FQNEAQ. This CDR3 region has 14 residues. The trim removed 3 bases at V and 5 bases at J, leaving 5 bases unmatched. Variable domain in full (rest from reference TRBV7-8 and TRBJ2-7): GAGVSQSPRYKVAKRGQDVALRCDPISGHVSLFWYQQALGQGPEFLTYFQNEAQLDKSGLPSDRFFAERPEGSVSTLKIQRTQQEDSAVYLCASSLDRGQHEQYFGPGTRLTVT.

The chain joins TRBV5-1 to TRBJ2-1, with 10 bases matching TRBD2. The CDR3 totals 17 residues. CDR1 SGHRS and CDR2 YFSETQ come from the germline V gene. V lost 0 bases and J lost 3; bases outside the gene matches: 6. The CDR3 region is CASSLVPASGSYNEQFF. In nucleotides, the CDR3 is TGCGCCAGCAGCTTGGTTCCGGCTAGCGGGAGCTACAATGAGCAGTTCTTC.

V is TRBV11-2 and J is TRBJ2-4; 10 nucleotides line up with TRBD1. Germline values: CDR1 SGHAT, CDR2 FQNNGV. V gave up 5 bases and J gave up 7 bases; unmatched junction bases: 11. The CDR3 consists of 16 residues. CDR3 in amino acids: CASSPISPGQGNIQYF. CDR3 nucleotide sequence: TGTGCCAGCAGCCCTATTTCGCCGGGACAGGGGAACATTCAGTACTTC.

The genes are TRBV11-2 and TRBJ2-5; 9 bases are shared with TRBD1. Germline V gives CDR1 SGHAT, CDR2 FQNNGV. V was clipped by 5 bases and J by 5 bases; unmatched bases: 6. CDR3 size: 14 residues. CDR3 sequence (DNA): TGTGCCAGCAGCATCGGACAGGGGTATGAGACCCAGTACTTC. Its protein is CASSIGQGYETQYF.

V is TRBV10-1 and J is TRBJ1-6; a possible D gene is TRBD1 (5 bases). This CDR3 spans 17 amino acids. CDR1 is WNHNN, CDR2 SYGVQD, per germline (reference sequence). With 8 bases removed from V and 5 bases from J, the gap between germline ends came to 22 bases. The CDR3 is CASLLYPAGTDNSPLHF. CDR3 nucleotides: TGCGCCAGCCTGCTATATCCCGCAGGGACCGATAATTCACCCCTCCACTTT.

The chain links TRBV5-1 to TRBJ1-1; 8 nucleotides line up with TRBD1. This CDR3 contains 17 residues. Germline CDR1 reads SGHRS; CDR2 reads YFSETQ. With V trimmed by 0 bases and J by 2 bases, 9 bases remained unmatched. The DNA for the CDR3 is TGCGCCAGCAGCTTGGTGGGACAGGCGGCCTTCAACACTGAAGCTTTCTTT. Translation gives CASSLVGQAAFNTEAFF.

The gene calls are TRBV19 and TRBJ2-4; 10 bases map to TRBD1. Germline trimming cut 5 bases from V and 0 bases from J; bases unmatched to any gene: 13. The CDR3 consists of 19 residues. The germline V gene encodes CDR1 LNHDA and CDR2 SQIVND (reference sequence). CDR3: CASSWTGTGAKRAKNIQYF. The CDR3 DNA follows: TGTGCCAGTAGTTGGACCGGGACAGGGGCCAAGCGAGCCAAAAACATTCAGTACTTC.

This chain links TRBV6-5 with TRBJ2-5, with a weak D call TRBD2 (6 bases). The length of the CDR3 is 13 residues. V lost 5 bases, J lost 4 bases, and 11 bases lay in between. Germline V gives CDR1 MNHEY, CDR2 SVGAGI. The CDR3 DNA reads as TGTGCCAGCAGTACTGGGGGAGGAGAGACCCAGTACTTC. Its translation: CASSTGGGETQYF.

The rearrangement joins TRBV7-3 to TRBJ1-6; D uncertain. Germline V gives CDR1 SGHTA, CDR2 FQGTGA. Trimming removed 4 bases from V and 8 bases from J, with 9 bases in between. CDR3 length: 13 amino acids. CDR3 coding DNA: TGTGCCAGCAGCTCATACCTGGATTCACCCCTCCACTTT. It yields the protein CASSSYLDSPLHF.

This chain uses TRBV6-5 with TRBJ1-2, with D tentatively TRBD1 (5 bases). The CDR3 extends over 14 amino acids. The germline V gene has CDR1 MNHEY and CDR2 SVGAGI. The V end lost 0 bases, the J end lost 3 bases, and 8 bases lay between the germline ends. Here the CDR3 reads CASSYSGRHYGYTF. Here the CDR3 DNA reads TGTGCCAGCAGTTACTCGGGACGGCACTATGGCTACACCTTC.

The CDR3 reads CASSIGRGRVNTEAFF. CDR3 nucleotide sequence: TGTGCCAGTAGTATAGGAAGGGGAAGGGTGAACACTGAAGCTTTCTTT. The chain joins TRBV19 to TRBJ1-1, with D possibly TRBD1 on 5 matching bases. The V and J ends lost 1 base and 0 bases respectively, with 12 bases between them. CDR1 and CDR2 (germline): LNHDA, SQIVND (reference sequence). CDR3 size: 16 residues.

This chain joins TRBV4-3 and TRBJ2-7; 10 nucleotides match TRBD2. The germline V gene has CDR1 LGHNA and CDR2 YSLEER. The CDR3 length is 17 residues. V trimming: 4 bases; J trimming: 5 bases; junction bases outside the gene matches: 14. In DNA, the CDR3 is TGCGCCAGCAGCCCGTACCTAGCGGGAGCTGTTCCCAACGAGCAGTACTTC. As protein: CASSPYLAGAVPNEQYF.

The genes are TRBV2 and TRBJ1-4; D gene ambiguous. Between the trimmed V and J ends, which lost 5 bases and 5 bases, there was a span of 15 bases. The CDR3 covers 15 residues. The germline CDR1 and CDR2 sequences are SNHLY and FYNNEI. Here the CDR3 DNA reads TGTGCCAGCAGTCTCGACGGCCCCGAAAATGAAAAACTGTTTTTT. Translation: CASSLDGPENEKLFF.

The chain employs TRBV23-1 and TRBJ2-2; TRBD1 is a possible D gene (5 bases). TRBV23-1 is identified as an open reading frame with a role that is uncertain. The CDR3 length is 16 residues. Trimming cost V 8 bases and J 2 bases, with 18 bases left between them. This CDR3 is CASPQGPPRNTGELFF. CDR3 sequence (DNA): TGCGCCAGCCCCCAGGGCCCCCCACGTAACACCGGGGAGCTGTTTTTT.

The chain is built from TRBV19 and TRBJ2-5; no clear D. CDR3 length: 14 residues. V gave up 6 bases and J gave up 2 bases, with 13 bases separating them. Germline V gene data show CDR1 as LNHDA and CDR2 as SQIVND (reference sequence). The CDR3, as DNA: TGTGCCAGTAGGGTAAGCCCATCTCAAGAGACCCAGTACTTC. This translates into CASRVSPSQETQYF.